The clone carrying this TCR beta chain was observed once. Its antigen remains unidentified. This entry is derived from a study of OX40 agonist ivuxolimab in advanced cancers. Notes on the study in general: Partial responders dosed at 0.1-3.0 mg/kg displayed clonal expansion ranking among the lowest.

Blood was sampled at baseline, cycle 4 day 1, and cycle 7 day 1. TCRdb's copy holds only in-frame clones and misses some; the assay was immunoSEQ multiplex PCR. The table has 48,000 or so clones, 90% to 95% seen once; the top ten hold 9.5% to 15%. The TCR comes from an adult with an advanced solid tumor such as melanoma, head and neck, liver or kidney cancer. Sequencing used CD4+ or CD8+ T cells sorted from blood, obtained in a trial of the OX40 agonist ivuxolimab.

CDR3 sequence reads: CASSDLNRGKTEAFF. The CDR3 DNA reads TGTGCCAGCAGTGACCTAAACAGGGGAAAAACTGAAGCTTTCTTT. The V gene is TRBV6-1, the J gene TRBJ1-1, with 7 bases fitting TRBD1. The germline V gene encodes CDR1 MNHNS and CDR2 SASEGT. This CDR3 is 15 amino acids long. Trimming took 3 bases from V and 5 from J; bases not matched to a gene: 9.